The clone carrying this TCR beta chain showed up many times. Its antigen is unidentified. CDR1 SGHTA and CDR2 FQGNSA come from the germline V gene. This CDR3 has 12 residues. Trimming took off 1 base at V and 1 base at J, with 1 base between the two ends. The data are from a study of T cell repertoires in cytomegalovirus infection. Across the study: It was the public TCR beta signatures that indicated both CMV infection and matching HLA type.

Findings and caveats of the study: The cumulative frequency of public TCR beta families identified carriers of CMV plus the relevant HLA. HLA-C-restricted CMV-specific TCR beta clonotypes were dominant in the ex vivo response.

TCRdb processed the reads anew with MiXCR; each CDR3 protein has one entry. The data contain approximately 150,000 distinct CDR3 sequences, under 8% of them singletons. Input material: PBMCs. The chain combines TRBV7-2 with TRBJ1-2; no firm D call. This clonotype was sampled from a human donor in good health (CMV status not recorded). Some clones in this sample may be carry-over from other donors' samples. The CDR3 loop reads CASSLDNYGYTF. As DNA, the CDR3 is TGTGCCAGCAGCTTAGATAACTATGGCTACACCTTC.